This T cell receptor (beta chain) was captured in a study of cytomegalovirus exposure and HLA in healthy donors. General study points: Later analysis associated a missense DCLRE1C variant with TCR beta V- and J-gene trimming.

Concerning this clone itself: Its antigen remains unknown. Distinct nucleotide sequences in the sample also encode this CDR3.

Germline values: CDR1 MNHEY, CDR2 SMNVEV (reference sequence). Trimming left V 2 bases short and J 5 bases short, with 9 bases between. This CDR3 spans 13 amino acids. PCR employed 60 Vbeta and 13 Jbeta primers. Libraries were prepared by immunoSEQ multiplex PCR; TCRdb keeps only in-frame clonotypes and omits some of them. The sample includes some 190,000 clones, over 70% of them seen just once. The clonotype originates from a man aged 18 to 29 in good health and CMV-seronegative. The specimen sequenced was PBMCs. V gene TRBV27 combines with J gene TRBJ1-1; TRBD1 is a possible D gene (6 bases). The CDR3 reads CASSLQGWTEAFF. The CDR3 DNA sequence: TGTGCCAGCAGTTTACAGGGGTGGACTGAAGCTTTCTTT.